A selection of T cell receptor beta chains follows, all from one sample in a study of identical twins. TCRdb used MiXCR to reprocess the 5' RACE reads, holding one entry per CDR3 protein. The sample carries roughly 630,000 distinct CDR3 sequences, around 7.4% recorded once. The same sample was also studied in work on yellow fever vaccine responses in identical twins.

The sequencing input was PBMCs. Receptor source: a woman aged 18-29 years in good health. Each CDR3 is given with its conserved first and last residue. The D gene is left open where the match is weak. Size tells how often a clone was seen (once, few, many) or the class of an expanded clone, and some rows leave it out.

v_gene,j_gene,abundance,d_gene,CDR3aa,CDR3nt
TRBV20-1,TRBJ2-7,few,TRBD2,CSAPPSGGHYEQYF,TGCAGTGCTCCCCCTAGCGGGGGCCACTACGAGCAGTACTTC
TRBV12-3/TRBV12-4,TRBJ2-1,few,TRBD2,CASSLGLQTYNEQFF,TGTGCCAGCAGTTTGGGACTACAAACCTACAATGAGCAGTTCTTC
TRBV12-3/TRBV12-4,TRBJ2-7,few,TRBD1,CAGSKPTGTGDYEQYF,TGTGCCGGCAGTAAGCCTACCGGGACAGGAGACTACGAGCAGTACTTC
TRBV3-1,TRBJ1-5,few,.,CASSQDSAGGHQPQHF,TGTGCCAGCAGCCAAGATTCGGCGGGGGGCCATCAGCCCCAGCATTTT
TRBV6-2/TRBV6-3,TRBJ2-1,.,.,CASSYMFGAKYDSEQFF,TGTGCCAGCAGTTATATGTTCGGGGCCAAGTACGATAGTGAGCAGTTCTTC
TRBV5-1,TRBJ2-1,many,.,CASSLGQGWDEQFF,TGCGCCAGCAGCTTGGGTCAGGGGTGGGATGAGCAGTTCTTC
TRBV7-8,TRBJ2-7,few,TRBD1,CASSFGTGGPYEQYF,TGTGCCAGCAGCTTCGGGACAGGTGGACCCTACGAGCAGTACTTC
TRBV25-1,TRBJ2-7,.,.,CASEWAGGFREQYF,TGTGCCAGTGAATGGGCAGGGGGGTTCCGGGAGCAGTACTTC
TRBV7-9,TRBJ2-3,once,.,CASSPLKGTSTDTQYF,TGTGCCAGCAGCCCATTGAAAGGTACTAGCACAGATACGCAGTATTTT
TRBV4-1,TRBJ1-2,few,TRBD1,CASSQLSGQSNYGYTF,TGCGCCAGCAGCCAACTCTCGGGACAGAGTAACTATGGCTACACCTTC
TRBV6-1,TRBJ2-2,few,.,CASLVPFPPGELFF,TGTGCCAGCCTCGTGCCGTTCCCCCCCGGGGAGCTGTTTTTT
TRBV2,TRBJ1-1,many,.,CASSPREATEAFF,TGTGCCAGCAGCCCTCGGGAGGCCACTGAAGCTTTCTTT
TRBV4-1,TRBJ1-5,many,.,CASSPGQKYQPQHF,TGCGCCAGCAGCCCCGGACAGAAATATCAGCCCCAGCATTTT
TRBV6-1,TRBJ2-3,few,TRBD1,CAILRTGGSSDTQYF,TGTGCCATCTTACGGACAGGGGGAAGCTCAGATACGCAGTATTTT
TRBV5-1,TRBJ2-7,few,TRBD2,CASSSQSGGTYEQYF,TGCGCCAGCAGCTCCCAGAGCGGGGGTACCTACGAGCAGTACTTC
TRBV15,TRBJ2-3,many,TRBD2,CATSRTRTSGTGVQDTQYF,TGTGCCACCAGCAGAACCCGGACTAGCGGAACAGGAGTGCAAGATACGCAGTATTTT
TRBV5-1,TRBJ2-1,many,TRBD2,CASSLGGTNSYNEQFF,TGCGCCAGCAGCTTGGGCGGGACTAACTCCTACAATGAGCAGTTCTTC
TRBV20-1,TRBJ2-5,.,.,CSAREWEETQYF,TGCAGTGCTAGAGAATGGGAAGAGACCCAGTACTTC
TRBV5-1,TRBJ2-2,.,TRBD1,CASNGQGLGTGELFF,TGCGCCAGCAACGGACAGGGATTGGGCACCGGGGAGCTGTTTTTT
TRBV2,TRBJ2-3,many,TRBD2,CASSGLAGVTDTQYF,TGTGCCAGCAGTGGACTAGCGGGAGTCACAGATACGCAGTATTTT
TRBV5-1,TRBJ2-1,few,TRBD2,CASSPISPSGRDQFF,TGCGCCAGCAGCCCAATCTCACCAAGCGGGAGGGACCAGTTCTTC
TRBV29-1,TRBJ2-1,many,TRBD2,CSVEDRSSGLSYNEQFF,TGCAGCGTTGAAGATCGGTCTAGCGGGCTGTCCTACAATGAGCAGTTCTTC
TRBV29-1,TRBJ2-2,many,TRBD1,CSVRTGGNTGELFF,TGCAGCGTTAGGACAGGGGGCAACACCGGGGAGCTGTTTTTT
TRBV29-1,TRBJ1-2,many,TRBD1,CSVEKTGGDDYGYTF,TGCAGCGTTGAGAAGACAGGGGGCGACGATTATGGCTACACCTTC
TRBV20-1,TRBJ2-5,few,TRBD2,CSASLAGVRQETQYF,TGCAGTGCTAGCCTAGCGGGGGTTCGCCAAGAGACCCAGTACTTC
TRBV6-1,TRBJ2-3,many,TRBD1,CASRQGASTDTQYF,TGTGCCAGCAGACAGGGGGCGAGCACAGATACGCAGTATTTT
TRBV7-2,TRBJ1-2,.,.,CASSPLQGRGDGYTF,TGTGCCAGCAGCCCGCTACAGGGAAGAGGTGATGGCTACACCTTC
TRBV10-3,TRBJ2-3,few,TRBD1,CAISDSGTGIDTQYF,TGTGCCATCAGTGATTCCGGGACAGGGATAGATACGCAGTATTTT
TRBV12-3/TRBV12-4,TRBJ2-1,.,TRBD2,CTSSLVGTSGRAVNEQFF,TGTACCAGCAGTTTAGTCGGGACTAGCGGGAGGGCCGTCAATGAGCAGTTCTTC
TRBV7-9,TRBJ2-5,.,TRBD1,CASSSWDRGQETQYF,TGTGCCAGCAGCTCTTGGGACAGGGGGCAAGAGACCCAGTACTTC
TRBV28,TRBJ2-2,.,TRBD1,CASSLTRGPVTTGELFF,TGTGCCAGCAGTCTAACCAGGGGGCCAGTCACCACCGGGGAGCTGTTTTTT
TRBV2,TRBJ2-1,.,TRBD2,CASGGTPGSYNEQFF,TGTGCCTCGGGGGGGACCCCTGGGTCCTACAATGAGCAGTTCTTC
TRBV4-1,TRBJ2-1,.,.,CASSQITGTRANNEQFF,TGCGCCAGCAGCCAAATAACCGGGACGCGAGCAAACAATGAGCAGTTCTTC
TRBV12-3/TRBV12-4,TRBJ2-7,many,TRBD2,CASSTGTSGQYF,TGTGCCAGCAGCACCGGGACTAGCGGACAGTACTTC
TRBV29-1,TRBJ2-2,many,.,CSVAGLEGTGELFF,TGCAGCGTGGCCGGCTTGGAGGGCACCGGGGAGCTGTTTTTT
TRBV5-1,TRBJ1-6,.,.,CASSSSTTGTDGDSPLHF,TGCGCCAGCAGCTCATCAACCACCGGGACTGACGGGGATTCACCCCTCCACTTT
TRBV3-1,TRBJ2-3,few,.,CASSQEGVRQYF,TGTGCCAGCAGCCAGGAGGGGGTGAGGCAGTATTTT
TRBV4-1,TRBJ2-1,many,.,CASSQLGKERGNEQFF,TGCGCCAGCAGCCAGCTCGGGAAGGAGAGGGGCAATGAGCAGTTCTTC
TRBV4-1,TRBJ2-3,few,.,CASSQDRGNTDTQYF,TGCGCCAGCAGCCAAGATCGGGGGAACACAGATACGCAGTATTTT
TRBV5-1,TRBJ2-2,.,.,CASSPMTGVTGELFF,TGCGCCAGCAGCCCAATGACAGGAGTCACCGGGGAGCTGTTTTTT
TRBV7-9,TRBJ1-6,.,.,CASSLRRGETSPLHF,TGTGCCAGCAGCTTAAGGAGGGGGGAGACTTCACCCCTCCACTTT
TRBV10-3,TRBJ2-3,few,.,CSSGPFSTDTQYF,TGTTCCTCGGGACCTTTTAGCACAGATACGCAGTATTTT
TRBV7-7,TRBJ2-5,.,.,CASSKQGEETQYF,TGTGCCAGCAGCAAACAGGGCGAGGAGACCCAGTACTTC
TRBV29-1,TRBJ2-3,many,.,CSVEGYTDTQYF,TGCAGCGTTGAGGGGTACACAGATACGCAGTATTTT
TRBV5-1,TRBJ1-1,few,.,CASRRSNTEAFF,TGCGCCAGCAGGCGCTCTAACACTGAAGCTTTCTTT
TRBV15,TRBJ1-1,.,.,CATTTNTEAFF,TGTGCCACCACCACCAACACTGAAGCTTTCTTT
TRBV12-3/TRBV12-4,TRBJ2-2,few,.,CASRLTTATGELFF,TGTGCCAGCAGATTAACCACAGCCACCGGGGAGCTGTTTTTT
TRBV19,TRBJ1-5,few,.,CASLDLGQPQHF,TGTGCCAGTCTTGATCTGGGTCAGCCCCAGCATTTT
TRBV14,TRBJ2-7,.,.,CASSQGWTYEQYF,TGTGCCAGCAGCCAAGGGTGGACCTACGAGCAGTACTTC
TRBV12-3/TRBV12-4,TRBJ2-5,many,TRBD2,CASSYRGGGETQYF,TGTGCCAGCAGTTATCGGGGCGGGGGAGAGACCCAGTACTTC